This entry lists 18 T cell receptor beta chains sequenced from one sample in a study of identical twins. TCRdb reanalysed the 5' RACE reads using MiXCR and keeps one entry per CDR3 protein. The data hold around 530,000 distinct CDR3 sequences, with around 15% observed a single time. These sequences were also reported in another study, on yellow fever vaccine responses in identical twins.

The sample taken for sequencing was CD4+ T cells sorted from blood. The receptor source for this set is a woman aged 18-35 years in good health.

The chain joins TRBV7-8 to TRBJ2-7; unclear D gene. The CDR3 sequence is 16 residues long. The V end was cut by 3 bases, the J end by 0 bases, with 15 bases between. The germline V gene has CDR1 SGHVS and CDR2 FQNEAQ. Here the CDR3 reads CASSLPMAAPSYEQYF. CDR3 DNA sequence: TGTGCCAGCAGCTTGCCCATGGCGGCTCCCTCCTACGAGCAGTACTTC.

The V call is TRBV7-8, the J call TRBJ2-2, with 10 bases aligning to TRBD1. There are 19 residues in the CDR3. Germline CDR1 is SGHVS and CDR2 is FQNEAQ. Trimming cost V 5 bases and J 0 bases; bases outside gene matches: 12. This chain's CDR3 is CASSLRDRGTMANTGELFF. DNA of the CDR3: TGTGCCAGCAGCCTACGGGACAGGGGTACTATGGCGAACACCGGGGAGCTGTTTTTT.

This sequence joins TRBV24-1 and TRBJ1-1; 11 positions match TRBD1. V lost 9 bases, J lost 4 bases, and 6 bases stayed unmatched. CDR3 length: 14 amino acids. Germline V gene data show CDR1 as KGHDR and CDR2 as SFDVKD. Written as DNA, the CDR3 is TGTGCCACCCGGGGGACAGGGGGGGTCACTGAAGCTTTCTTT. Translation: CATRGTGGVTEAFF.

The V and J genes are TRBV4-1 and TRBJ2-1; 10 bases match TRBD2. This CDR3 comprises 17 residues. Germline-derived CDR1 and CDR2 are MGHRA and YSYEKL. With 1 base clipped from V and 2 bases from J, the junction kept 5 bases outside the gene matches. The CDR3 DNA reads TGCGCCAGCAGCCAAGCGCTAGCGGGGGCCCCCTACAATGAGCAGTTCTTC. Translated, it gives CASSQALAGAPYNEQFF.

The table lists this clonotype with many counts. V and J are TRBV4-2 and TRBJ2-1; 8 nucleotides agree with TRBD1. From germline, CDR1 is LGHNA and CDR2 YNFKEQ. Trimming took 0 bases from V and 5 from J; bases not matched to a gene: 3. CDR3 length equals 15 residues. The CDR3 sequence: CASSQEGQGHNEQFF. The CDR3 DNA reads as TGTGCCAGCAGCCAAGAAGGACAGGGACACAATGAGCAGTTCTTC.

The chain couples TRBV5-1 to TRBJ2-1; unclear D gene. Germline V lookup: CDR1 SGHRS, CDR2 YFSETQ. CDR3 length: 15 amino acids. V lost 0 bases and J lost 8, with 15 bases in between. This CDR3 reads CASSLAGLRSDEQFF. The CDR3 DNA reads as TGCGCCAGCAGCTTGGCCGGGTTGCGTTCCGATGAGCAGTTCTTC.

This clonotype has only a few counts. V is TRBV15 and J is TRBJ1-1, with TRBD1 matching over 11 bases. Germline CDR1 is LNHNV and CDR2 is YYDKDF (reference sequence). The CDR3 is 14 residues long. V trimming: 3 bases; J trimming: 10 bases; junction bases outside the gene matches: 7. The CDR3 sequence: CATSRDRGHVVAFF. CDR3 DNA sequence: TGTGCCACCAGCAGGGACAGGGGGCATGTCGTAGCTTTCTTT.

This chain links TRBV24-1 with TRBJ2-1; TRBD2 aligns across 14 bases. J gave up 5 bases and V 7 bases, and 12 bases lay outside the gene matches. Germline-derived CDR1 and CDR2 are KGHDR and SFDVKD. This CDR3 has 18 residues. CDR3 protein: CATSGKSGTSGSHNEQFF. CDR3 bases: TGTGCCACCAGCGGTAAATCCGGGACTAGCGGGAGTCACAATGAGCAGTTCTTC.

The chain employs TRBV7-8 and TRBJ2-5; D gene unclear. CDR3 size: 16 residues. V dropped 2 bases and J dropped 1 base, with 14 bases sitting between them. Germline CDR1 and CDR2: SGHVS and FQNEAQ. DNA of the CDR3: TGTGCCAGCAGCTTATTCGGCCCGCTCGTCCAAGAGACCCAGTACTTC. Translating gives CASSLFGPLVQETQYF.

This clonotype was detected many times. The chain couples TRBV20-1 to TRBJ1-1; the D gene is possibly TRBD1 (6 bases). Germline V gives CDR1 DFQATT, CDR2 SNEGSKA (reference sequence). The CDR3 spans 14 residues. V lost 6 bases and J 1 base, leaving 15 bases between the germline ends. CDR3 sequence (DNA): TGCAGTGCCCACGAGGGGGGGCAGAACACTGAAGCTTTCTTT. Translation: CSAHEGGQNTEAFF.

The chain joins TRBV3-1 to TRBJ2-2, with TRBD1 matching over 9 bases. This CDR3 has 14 amino acids. Germline CDR1 is LGHDT and CDR2 is YNNKEL (reference sequence). Losses at the gene ends were 4 bases for V and 7 bases for J; bases not matched to a gene: 4. The CDR3 reads CASSPWTGVGELFF. CDR3 DNA: TGTGCCAGCAGCCCTTGGACAGGGGTCGGGGAGCTGTTTTTT.

The gene calls are TRBV24-1 and TRBJ1-2, with 8 bases that match TRBD1. The CDR3 runs 12 residues. The germline V gene has CDR1 KGHDR and CDR2 SFDVKD. J was trimmed by 9 bases and V by 6 bases; bases with no gene match: 5. The CDR3 loop is CATSKTGERYTF. CDR3 coding DNA: TGTGCCACCAGTAAGACAGGGGAACGCTACACCTTC.

CDR3 sequence: CASSRLLRDTPGELFF. The CDR3 DNA is TGTGCCAGCAGTCGACTTTTGCGGGACACACCCGGGGAGCTGTTTTTT. The chain employs TRBV6-1 and TRBJ2-2; perhaps D is TRBD1 or TRBD2 (6 bases each). Trimming took off 5 bases at V and 6 bases at J, with 19 bases between the two ends. The length of the CDR3 is 16 residues. Germline CDR1 reads MNHNS; CDR2 reads SASEGT.

The gene calls are TRBV28 and TRBJ1-3; perhaps TRBD1 as D (5 bases). Deletions cut 6 bases from V and 4 bases from J, with 13 bases between. This CDR3 contains 14 residues. CDR1 is MDHEN, CDR2 SYDVKM, per germline. The DNA for the CDR3 is TGTGCCAGCAGCATTTCAGGGTTCGGAAACACCATATATTTT. Protein: CASSISGFGNTIYF. Variable domain in full (rest from reference TRBV28 and TRBJ1-3): DVKVTQSSRYLVKRTGEKVFLECVQDMDHENMFWYRQDPGLGLRLIYFSYDVKMKEKGDIPEGYSVSREKKERFSLILESASTNQTSMYLCASSISGFGNTIYFGEGSWLTVV.

The CDR3 spells CASSTGGTHYEQYF. For the CDR3, the DNA is TGTGCCAGCAGCACAGGGGGGACGCACTACGAGCAGTACTTC. This chain joins TRBV7-9 and TRBJ2-7, with 8 bases identical to TRBD1. The V gene's germline CDR1 is SEHNR and CDR2 FQNEAQ (reference sequence). The CDR3 sequence is 14 residues long. Germline trimming cut 5 bases from V and 3 bases from J; bases unmatched to any gene: 6.

The chain links TRBV18 to TRBJ1-4; D possibly corresponds to TRBD1 (6 bases). The germline V gene has CDR1 KGHSH and CDR2 LQKENI. Deletions cut 0 bases from V and 4 bases from J, with 6 bases between. This CDR3 contains 14 residues. CDR3: CASSPPDSNEKLFF. CDR3 DNA: TGTGCCAGCTCACCACCGGACAGTAATGAAAAACTGTTTTTT.

The chain uses TRBV6-4 and TRBJ2-4; 15 nucleotides align to TRBD2. The V gene end was trimmed by 4 bases and the J gene end by 0 bases; junction bases not matched to a gene: 16. The CDR3 sequence is 22 residues long. Looked up from germline, CDR1 is MRHNA and CDR2 is SNTAGT. In DNA form, the CDR3 reads TGTGCCAGCAGTGCCTTCCTTGGACTAGCGGGAGGGCCGGGGGGAGCCAAAAACATTCAGTACTTC. Protein: CASSAFLGLAGGPGGAKNIQYF.

This clonotype was seen a handful of times. The chain is built from TRBV4-1 and TRBJ2-7, with D possibly being TRBD2 (6 bases). The germline CDR1 and CDR2 sequences are MGHRA and YSYEKL. Deletions cut 4 bases from V and 2 bases from J, with 21 bases between. The CDR3 sequence is 17 residues long. DNA for the CDR3: TGCGCCAGCAGCCGCGGGGTCGAGTCCGCGCCTACCTACGAGCAGTACTTC. Translation: CASSRGVESAPTYEQYF.